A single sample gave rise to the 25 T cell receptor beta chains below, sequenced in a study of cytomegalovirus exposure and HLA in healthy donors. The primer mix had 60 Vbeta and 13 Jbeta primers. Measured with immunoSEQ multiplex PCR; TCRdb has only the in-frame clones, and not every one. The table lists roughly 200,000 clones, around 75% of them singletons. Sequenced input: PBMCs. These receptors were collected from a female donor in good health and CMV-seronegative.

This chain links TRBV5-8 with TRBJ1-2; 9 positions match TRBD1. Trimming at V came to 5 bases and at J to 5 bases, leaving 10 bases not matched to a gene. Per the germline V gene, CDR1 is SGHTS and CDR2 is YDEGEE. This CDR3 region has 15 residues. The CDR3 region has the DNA TGTGCCAGCAGTTCCGAAAGACAGGGGGGGTATGGCTACACCTTC. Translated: CASSSERQGGYGYTF.

CDR3 DNA sequence: TGTGCCAGCAGCCCGGGGCAGGGGATAACCGGGGAGCTGTTTTTT. It translates to CASSPGQGITGELFF. This rearrangement joins TRBV7-8 to TRBJ2-2, with D possibly TRBD1 on 6 matching bases. There are 15 residues in the CDR3. CDR1 SGHVS and CDR2 FQNEAQ come from the germline V gene. Trimming cost V 5 bases and J 5 bases, with 15 bases left between them.

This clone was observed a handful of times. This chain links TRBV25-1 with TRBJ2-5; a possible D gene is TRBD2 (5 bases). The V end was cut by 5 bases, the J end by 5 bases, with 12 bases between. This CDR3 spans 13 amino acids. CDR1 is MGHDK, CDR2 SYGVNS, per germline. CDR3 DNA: TGTGCCAGCAGTAGCCGGGGTGGGGAGACCCAGTACTTC. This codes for CASSSRGGETQYF.

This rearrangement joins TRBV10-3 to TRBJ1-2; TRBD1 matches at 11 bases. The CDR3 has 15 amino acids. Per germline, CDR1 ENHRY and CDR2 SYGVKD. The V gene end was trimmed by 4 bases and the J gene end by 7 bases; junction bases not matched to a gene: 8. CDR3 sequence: CAISVSQGTGGGYTF. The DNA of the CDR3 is TGTGCCATCAGTGTTTCCCAGGGGACAGGGGGTGGCTACACCTTC.

The CDR3 loop is CASSILGQVQETQYF. The CDR3 DNA reads TGTGCCAGTAGTATTCTCGGCCAGGTCCAGGAGACCCAGTACTTC. The rearrangement uses TRBV19 and TRBJ2-5; no reliable D call. Between the trimmed V and J ends, which lost 3 bases and 5 bases, there was a span of 16 bases. The length of the CDR3 is 15 residues. The germline V gene has CDR1 LNHDA and CDR2 SQIVND (reference sequence).

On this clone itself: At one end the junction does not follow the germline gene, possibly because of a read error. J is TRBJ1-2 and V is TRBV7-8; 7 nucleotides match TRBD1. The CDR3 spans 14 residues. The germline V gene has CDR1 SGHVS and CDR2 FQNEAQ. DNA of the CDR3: TGTGCCAGCAGCTTTTATTTGACAGGGATTGGAAAGGCCTTC. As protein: CASSFYLTGIGKAF.

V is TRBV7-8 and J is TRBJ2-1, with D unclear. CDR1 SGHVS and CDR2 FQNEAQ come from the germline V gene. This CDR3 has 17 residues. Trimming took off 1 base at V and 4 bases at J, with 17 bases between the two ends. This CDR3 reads CASSLGLTRLQYNEQFF. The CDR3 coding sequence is TGTGCCAGCAGCTTAGGACTCACGAGACTTCAATACAATGAGCAGTTCTTC.

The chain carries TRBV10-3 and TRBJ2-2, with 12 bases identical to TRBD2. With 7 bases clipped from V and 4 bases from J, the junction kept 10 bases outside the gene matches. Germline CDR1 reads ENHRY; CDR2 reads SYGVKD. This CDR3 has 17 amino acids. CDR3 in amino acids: CAINQASGGASTGELFF. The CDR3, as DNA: TGTGCCATCAACCAAGCTAGCGGGGGGGCTAGCACCGGGGAGCTGTTTTTT.

Written as DNA, the CDR3 is TGTGCCAGCAGCCTTTCGAATTCACCCCTCCACTTT. Its protein product is CASSLSNSPLHF. The chain links TRBV7-9 to TRBJ1-6; D uncertain. CDR1 and CDR2 from the germline V gene are SEHNR and FQNEAQ (reference sequence). Trimming left V 5 bases short and J 7 bases short, with 6 bases between. This CDR3 is built from 12 residues.

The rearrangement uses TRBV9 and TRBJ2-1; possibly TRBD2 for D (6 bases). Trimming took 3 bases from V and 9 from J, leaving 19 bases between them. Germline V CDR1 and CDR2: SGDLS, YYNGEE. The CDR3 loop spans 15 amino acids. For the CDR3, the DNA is TGTGCCAGCAGCGCCCAGGGACGGGAGATGGGTGAGCAGTTCTTC. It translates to CASSAQGREMGEQFF.

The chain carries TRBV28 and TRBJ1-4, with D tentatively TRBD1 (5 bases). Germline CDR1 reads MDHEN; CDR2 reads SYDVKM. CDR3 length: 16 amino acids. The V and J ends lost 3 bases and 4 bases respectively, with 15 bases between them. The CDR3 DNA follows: TGTGCCAGCAGTTTGGGCCAGGGATATCGTAATGAAAAACTGTTTTTT. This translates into CASSLGQGYRNEKLFF.

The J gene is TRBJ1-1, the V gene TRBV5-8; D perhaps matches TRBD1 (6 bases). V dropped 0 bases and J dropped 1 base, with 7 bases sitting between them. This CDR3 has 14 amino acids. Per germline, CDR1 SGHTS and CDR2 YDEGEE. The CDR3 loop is CASSLAGENTEAFF. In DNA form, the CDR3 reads TGTGCCAGCAGCTTGGCAGGGGAGAACACTGAAGCTTTCTTT.

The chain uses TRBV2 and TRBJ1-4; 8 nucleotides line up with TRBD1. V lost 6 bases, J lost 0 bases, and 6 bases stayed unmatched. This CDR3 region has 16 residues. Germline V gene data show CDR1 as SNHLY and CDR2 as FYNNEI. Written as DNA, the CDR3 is TGTGCCAGCAGCCTTGGACAGGGTGCAACTAATGAAAAACTGTTTTTT. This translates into CASSLGQGATNEKLFF.

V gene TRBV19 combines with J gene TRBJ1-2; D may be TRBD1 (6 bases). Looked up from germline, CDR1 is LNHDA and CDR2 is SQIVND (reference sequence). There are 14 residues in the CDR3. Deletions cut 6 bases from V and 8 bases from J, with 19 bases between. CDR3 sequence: CASSLDRTARGYTF. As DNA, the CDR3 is TGTGCCAGTAGCCTCGACAGGACGGCGAGAGGCTACACCTTC.

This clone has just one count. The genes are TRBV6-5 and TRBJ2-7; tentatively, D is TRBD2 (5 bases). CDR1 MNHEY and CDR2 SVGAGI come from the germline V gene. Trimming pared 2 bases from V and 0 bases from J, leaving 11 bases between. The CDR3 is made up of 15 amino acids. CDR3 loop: CASSYVAGGSYEQYF. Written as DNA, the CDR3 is TGTGCCAGCAGTTACGTGGCAGGAGGCTCCTACGAGCAGTACTTC.

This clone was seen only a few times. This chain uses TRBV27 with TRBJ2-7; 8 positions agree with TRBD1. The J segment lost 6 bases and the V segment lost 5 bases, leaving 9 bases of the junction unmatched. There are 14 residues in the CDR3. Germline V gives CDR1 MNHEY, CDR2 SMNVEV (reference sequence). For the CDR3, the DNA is TGTGCCAGCAGTACAACCGGGACAGGTCGCGAGCAGTACTTC. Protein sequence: CASSTTGTGREQYF.

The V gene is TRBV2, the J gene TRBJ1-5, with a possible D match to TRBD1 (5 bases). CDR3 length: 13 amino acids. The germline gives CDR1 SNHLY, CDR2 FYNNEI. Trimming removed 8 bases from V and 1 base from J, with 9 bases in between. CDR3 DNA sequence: TGTGCCAGCGGGGGGAGGAGCAATCAGCCCCAGCATTTT. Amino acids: CASGGRSNQPQHF.

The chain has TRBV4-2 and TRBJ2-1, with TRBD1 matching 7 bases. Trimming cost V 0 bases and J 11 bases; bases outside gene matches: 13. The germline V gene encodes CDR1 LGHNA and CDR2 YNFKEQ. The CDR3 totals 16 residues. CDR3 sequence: CASSQDQETGSQKQFF. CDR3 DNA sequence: TGTGCCAGCAGCCAAGATCAGGAGACAGGGAGCCAAAAGCAGTTCTTC.

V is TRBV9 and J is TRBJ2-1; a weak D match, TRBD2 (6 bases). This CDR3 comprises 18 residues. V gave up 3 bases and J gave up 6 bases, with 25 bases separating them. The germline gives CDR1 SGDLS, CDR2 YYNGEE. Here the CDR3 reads CASSAHSFSGLTSNEQFF. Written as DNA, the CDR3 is TGTGCCAGCAGCGCCCATTCCTTCTCGGGACTGACGAGCAATGAGCAGTTCTTC.

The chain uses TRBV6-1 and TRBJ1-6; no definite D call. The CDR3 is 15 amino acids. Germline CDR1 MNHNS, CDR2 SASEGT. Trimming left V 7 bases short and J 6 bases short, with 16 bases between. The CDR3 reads CASTPSSPFNSPLHF. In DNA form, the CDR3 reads TGTGCCAGCACCCCCTCTTCCCCGTTTAATTCACCCCTCCACTTT.

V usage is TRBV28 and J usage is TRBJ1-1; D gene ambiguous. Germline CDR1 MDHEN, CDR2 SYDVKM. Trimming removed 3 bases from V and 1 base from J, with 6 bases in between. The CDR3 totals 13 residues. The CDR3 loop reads CASSFGQNTEAFF. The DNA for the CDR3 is TGTGCCAGCAGTTTTGGGCAGAACACTGAAGCTTTCTTT.

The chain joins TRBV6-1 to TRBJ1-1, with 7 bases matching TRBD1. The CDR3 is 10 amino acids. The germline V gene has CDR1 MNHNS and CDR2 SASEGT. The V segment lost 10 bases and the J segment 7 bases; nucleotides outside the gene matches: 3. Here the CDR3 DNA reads TGTGCCACCCGGGACAGTGAAGCTTTCTTT. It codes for CATRDSEAFF.

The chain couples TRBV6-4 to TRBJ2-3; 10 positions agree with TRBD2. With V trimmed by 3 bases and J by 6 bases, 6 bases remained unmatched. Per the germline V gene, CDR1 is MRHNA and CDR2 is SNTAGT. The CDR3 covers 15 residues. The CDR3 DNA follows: TGTGCCAGCAGTGAAACCGGGACTAGCGCCGATACGCAGTATTTT. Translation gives CASSETGTSADTQYF.

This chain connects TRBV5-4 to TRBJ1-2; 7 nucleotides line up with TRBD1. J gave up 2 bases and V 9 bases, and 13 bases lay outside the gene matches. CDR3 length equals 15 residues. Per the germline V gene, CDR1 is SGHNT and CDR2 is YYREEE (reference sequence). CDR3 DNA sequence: TGTGCCACCTTGGCAGCGCAGGGACAGAACTATGGCTACACCTTC. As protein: CATLAAQGQNYGYTF.

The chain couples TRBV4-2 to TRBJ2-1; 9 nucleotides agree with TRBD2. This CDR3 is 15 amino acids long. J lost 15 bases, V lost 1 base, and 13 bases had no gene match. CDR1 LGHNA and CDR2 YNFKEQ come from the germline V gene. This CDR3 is CASSQGNSGSPRGFF. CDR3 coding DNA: TGTGCCAGCAGCCAAGGGAATAGCGGGAGCCCAAGGGGGTTCTTC.